A single sample is the source of the 28 T cell receptor beta chains below, sequenced in a study of human T cells and chemical hapten exposure. The time point: pre-sensitization, week 0. Treatment indicated: therapeutic diphenylcyclopropenone sensitization with weekly scalp DPC. TCRdb recomputed calls from the RACE reads with MiXCR, one row per CDR3 protein. Seen here are about 59,000 distinct CDR3 sequences, around 11% observed once, and the top ten hold 4%. The specimen comprised whole blood, sampled in connection with sensitization to the hapten diphenylcyclopropenone (DPC). The source is a woman in her forties with alopecia areata. Some clones in this sample may be carry-over from other donors' samples.

This clonotype was counted ten times or more. This chain joins TRBV7-9 and TRBJ2-7, with 9 bases matching TRBD1. V gave up 5 bases and J gave up 2 bases; unmatched junction bases: 4. Looked up from germline, CDR1 is SEHNR and CDR2 is FQNEAQ (reference sequence). CDR3 size: 14 residues. CDR3 nucleotide sequence: TGTGCCAGCAGCGTACAGGGGGCAACCTACGAGCAGTACTTC. This gives the protein CASSVQGATYEQYF.

This clonotype was picked up many times. The rearrangement uses TRBV7-8 and TRBJ1-1; D is unclear. CDR3 length: 16 residues. The V end lost 2 bases, the J end lost 1 base, and 14 bases lay between the germline ends. Germline loops: CDR1 SGHVS, CDR2 FQNEAQ. The CDR3 DNA sequence: TGTGCCAGCAGCTTAAGGGTCAGGATCGGGAACACTGAAGCTTTCTTT. It is translated as CASSLRVRIGNTEAFF.

V gene TRBV7-2 combines with J gene TRBJ2-7; 8 bases map to TRBD1. Germline V CDR1 and CDR2: SGHTA, FQGNSA. This CDR3 has 15 amino acids. Trimming took 5 bases from V and 2 from J; bases not matched to a gene: 8. This CDR3 is CASSAILQGAYEQYF. CDR3 DNA sequence: TGTGCCAGCAGCGCTATCCTACAGGGGGCCTACGAGCAGTACTTC.

This clonotype was found many times. This chain links TRBV20-1 with TRBJ2-7; D is ambiguous. The length of the CDR3 is 11 residues. Germline V gene lookup returns CDR1 DFQATT and CDR2 SNEGSKA (reference sequence). V lost 3 bases, J lost 7 bases, and 10 bases lay in between. Here the CDR3 DNA reads TGCAGTGCTAGTGGGCTGGGGGAGCAGTACTTC. This gives the protein CSASGLGEQYF.

This clonotype was counted many times. The rearrangement links TRBV7-8 to TRBJ1-2, with 8 bases that match TRBD1. This CDR3 comprises 15 residues. Germline trimming cut 3 bases from V and 3 bases from J; bases unmatched to any gene: 6. CDR1 and CDR2 (germline): SGHVS, FQNEAQ. In DNA, the CDR3 is TGTGCCAGCAGCTTCTTAACAGGGGGGGACTATGGCTACACCTTC. Its protein product is CASSFLTGGDYGYTF.

The rearrangement uses TRBV27 and TRBJ2-1; 10 nucleotides align to TRBD2. V lost 7 bases to trimming and J lost 7 bases; unmatched junction nucleotides: 4. The V gene's germline CDR1 is MNHEY and CDR2 SMNVEV (reference sequence). The CDR3 is 13 residues long. CDR3 sequence reads: CASTEAGGNEQFF. The CDR3 DNA reads TGTGCCAGCACGGAAGCGGGAGGGAATGAGCAGTTCTTC.

This chain joins TRBV28 and TRBJ1-2, with 12 bases fitting TRBD1. The CDR3 totals 16 residues. Trimming cost V 7 bases and J 8 bases; bases outside gene matches: 14. The V gene's germline CDR1 is MDHEN and CDR2 SYDVKM. CDR3 sequence: CASTLPPGQGAGGYTF. The CDR3 DNA reads as TGTGCCAGCACCTTACCTCCGGGACAGGGGGCGGGAGGCTACACCTTC.

This clonotype came up many times. The V and J genes are TRBV3-1 and TRBJ2-1, with 12 positions matching TRBD2. The CDR3 is made up of 16 amino acids. Germline lookup yields CDR1 LGHDT and CDR2 YNNKEL (reference sequence). V gave up 0 bases and J gave up 6 bases; unmatched junction bases: 3. In DNA form, the CDR3 reads TGTGCCAGCAGCCAAGATGCACTAGCGGGAGGCAATGAGCAGTTCTTC. Encoded protein: CASSQDALAGGNEQFF.

This clonotype was seen once. One end of the junction varies from germline; a read error may be responsible. CDR3 bases: TGTGTCAGCAGCCGGGAGCGGGATGAGCAGTTCTTC. It specifies CVSSRERDEQFF. V usage is TRBV11-3 and J usage is TRBJ2-1, with TRBD2 as a possible D gene (6 bases). Germline lookup yields CDR1 SGHNT and CDR2 YENEEA. This CDR3 is 12 amino acids long.

The J gene is TRBJ2-3, the V gene TRBV7-8; 12 bases fit TRBD2. The CDR3 loop spans 19 amino acids. The V gene end was trimmed by 1 base and the J gene end by 0 bases; junction bases not matched to a gene: 8. Germline V gives CDR1 SGHVS, CDR2 FQNEAQ. CDR3 loop: CASSLGRRTSGTSTDTQYF. In DNA form, the CDR3 reads TGTGCCAGCAGCTTAGGCCGGCGGACTAGCGGGACTAGCACAGATACGCAGTATTTT. The variable domain in full, with the rest retrieved from reference TRBV7-8 and TRBJ2-3, is GAGVSQSPRYKVAKRGQDVALRCDPISGHVSLFWYQQALGQGPEFLTYFQNEAQLDKSGLPSDRFFAERPEGSVSTLKIQRTQQEDSAVYLCASSLGRRTSGTSTDTQYFGPGTRLTVL.

This clonotype has only a few counts. The CDR3 loop is CASSFTTNQPQHF. Here the CDR3 DNA reads TGTGCCAGCAGTTTTACGACGAATCAGCCCCAGCATTTT. The chain combines TRBV12-3 or TRBV12-4 with TRBJ1-5; D is unresolved. This CDR3 has 13 residues. The ends were cut back, 3 bases at V and 4 bases at J, with 7 bases in the middle.

This clonotype has a handful of counts. The chain couples TRBV5-1 to TRBJ2-7; 9 bases map to TRBD2. This CDR3 has 17 amino acids. Germline CDR1 SGHRS, CDR2 YFSETQ. J gave up 6 bases and V 0 bases, and 13 bases lay outside the gene matches. The CDR3 coding sequence is TGCGCCAGCAGCTTGGAATTAGCGGGAGTTAGATTTGGCGAGCAGTACTTC. Translated, it gives CASSLELAGVRFGEQYF.

The chain employs TRBV5-5 and TRBJ2-7, with 8 bases identical to TRBD1. From germline, CDR1 is SGHKS and CDR2 YYEKEE (reference sequence). The CDR3 loop spans 16 amino acids. V gave up 4 bases and J gave up 1 base; unmatched junction bases: 10. Here the CDR3 DNA reads TGTGCCAGCAGCCTCCGGACAGGGCAACTGTCCTACGAGCAGTACTTC. Its translation: CASSLRTGQLSYEQYF.

This clonotype was counted many times. The chain links TRBV7-2 to TRBJ1-4; D not certain. This CDR3 spans 15 amino acids. Germline-derived CDR1 and CDR2 are SGHTA and FQGNSA. V was shortened by 5 bases and J by 8 bases, with 18 bases between the two germline ends. The CDR3 region has the DNA TGTGCCAGCAGCCCTCAGGACTATCTTGGCGAAAAACTGTTTTTT. Translation gives CASSPQDYLGEKLFF. Variable domain in full (rest from reference TRBV7-2 and TRBJ1-4): GAGVSQSPSNKVTEKGKDVELRCDPISGHTALYWYRQSLGQGLEFLIYFQGNSAPDKSGLPSDRFSAERTGGSVSTLTIQRTQQEDSAVYLCASSPQDYLGEKLFFGSGTQLSVL.

This clonotype appeared many times. V is TRBV29-1 and J is TRBJ1-1; maybe TRBD1 (5 bases). V shed 7 bases and J shed 2 bases, with 11 bases lying between them. Germline lookup yields CDR1 SQVTM and CDR2 ANQGSEA. This CDR3 contains 12 residues. CDR3 loop: CSGRQTNTEAFF. The CDR3 DNA sequence: TGCAGCGGGAGACAGACCAACACTGAAGCTTTCTTT.

The chain recombines TRBV4-3 with TRBJ1-1, with a possible D match to TRBD1 (5 bases). Germline CDR1 LGHNA, CDR2 YSLEER. The CDR3 runs to 13 residues. Between the trimmed V and J ends, which lost 4 bases and 10 bases, there was a span of 16 bases. The CDR3 spells CASSPIGASGAFF. CDR3 nucleotides: TGCGCCAGCAGCCCTATTGGGGCGTCCGGAGCTTTCTTT.

This clonotype turned up a few times. The chain is built from TRBV9 and TRBJ2-2, with TRBD2 identical over 11 bases. CDR1 and CDR2 (germline): SGDLS, YYNGEE. This CDR3 is built from 15 residues. Trimming at V came to 3 bases and at J to 6 bases, leaving 4 bases not matched to a gene. CDR3 amino acids: CASSAPTSGAGELFF. The CDR3, as DNA: TGTGCCAGCAGCGCGCCGACTAGCGGGGCCGGGGAGCTGTTTTTT.

This clonotype appeared many times. The chain uses TRBV14 and TRBJ2-6; possible D gene TRBD1, 5 bases. This CDR3 has 15 amino acids. The germline V and J ends were trimmed by 3 bases and 0 bases, with 6 bases remaining between them. Germline V gene sequence: CDR1 SGHDN, CDR2 FVKESK. This chain's CDR3 is CASSQTVSGANVLTF. The CDR3 bases are TGTGCCAGCAGCCAGACAGTCTCTGGGGCCAACGTCCTGACTTTC.

The chain couples TRBV7-2 to TRBJ2-7; TRBD1 matches at 7 bases. The germline CDR1 and CDR2 sequences are SGHTA and FQGNSA. This CDR3 spans 14 amino acids. Trimming removed 3 bases from V and 1 base from J; junction bases left unmatched: 3. For the CDR3, the DNA is TGTGCCAGCAGCTTGGGACAGTGGTCCTACGAGCAGTACTTC. Translated: CASSLGQWSYEQYF.

This clonotype was counted a few times. V gene TRBV6-2 or TRBV6-3 combines with J gene TRBJ2-2, with 8 nucleotides matching TRBD2. Germline V CDR1 and CDR2: MNHEY, SVGEGT. This CDR3 is 15 amino acids long. The junction had 6 bases not matched to a gene; V was cut back by 5 bases and J by 4 bases. CDR3 sequence reads: CASSATSGSTGELFF. CDR3 nucleotides: TGTGCCAGCAGTGCAACAAGCGGGAGCACCGGGGAGCTGTTTTTT.

The chain combines TRBV7-9 with TRBJ2-1, with 8 bases fitting TRBD2. This CDR3 comprises 14 residues. In germline, CDR1 is SEHNR, CDR2 FQNEAQ (reference sequence). The V and J ends lost 5 bases and 10 bases, in that order; junction bases with no gene match: 10. As DNA, the CDR3 is TGTGCCAGCAGCGGGACGGGAGGGGTGGTGGAGCAGTTCTTC. The encoded protein is CASSGTGGVVEQFF. Full variable domain (remainder filled in from reference TRBV7-9 and TRBJ2-1): DTGVSQNPRHKITKRGQNVTFRCDPISEHNRLYWYRQTLGQGPEFLTYFQNEAQLEKSRLLSDRFSAERPKGSFSTLEIQRTEQGDSAMYLCASSGTGGVVEQFFGPGTRLTVL.

This clonotype was seen ten or more times. This rearrangement joins TRBV7-2 to TRBJ1-1, with D unclear. CDR1 and CDR2 from the germline V gene are SGHTA and FQGNSA. The length of the CDR3 is 16 residues. The V end was cut by 2 bases, the J end by 5 bases, with 18 bases between. The CDR3, as DNA: TGTGCCAGCAGCTTAATGGGCGGCAGGTTGGGAACTGAAGCTTTCTTT. Translated: CASSLMGGRLGTEAFF.

This clonotype has more than one count but fewer than ten. The V and J genes are TRBV19 and TRBJ1-6; D gene ambiguous. Germline V gene lookup returns CDR1 LNHDA and CDR2 SQIVND (reference sequence). The V end was cut by 4 bases, the J end by 6 bases, with 7 bases between. The length of the CDR3 is 13 residues. CDR3 sequence: CASSTGINSPLHF. In DNA, the CDR3 is TGTGCCAGTAGTACAGGAATTAATTCACCCCTCCACTTT.

V and J are TRBV7-6 and TRBJ2-1; TRBD2 matches 8 bases. The ends lost 1 base at V and 2 bases at J; junction bases unmatched: 7. CDR1 and CDR2 (germline): SGHVS, FNYEAQ. The CDR3 consists of 17 residues. In DNA, the CDR3 is TGTGCCAGCAGCTTAGTTAGGCTAGCGGGCGCCTACAATGAGCAGTTCTTC. Amino acid sequence: CASSLVRLAGAYNEQFF.

This chain connects TRBV28 to TRBJ1-1; D is ambiguous. Deletions cut 4 bases from V and 2 bases from J, with 2 bases between. Germline assignment: CDR1 MDHEN and CDR2 SYDVKM. This CDR3 spans 11 amino acids. The CDR3 spells CASSSNTEAFF. DNA for the CDR3: TGTGCCAGCAGTTCCAACACTGAAGCTTTCTTT.

This clonotype has at least ten counts. The J gene is TRBJ2-3, the V gene TRBV10-3, with TRBD1 matching 8 bases. With 3 bases clipped from V and 5 bases from J, the junction kept 4 bases outside the gene matches. Germline CDR1 ENHRY, CDR2 SYGVKD. This CDR3 is built from 14 residues. The DNA of the CDR3 is TGTGCCATCAGTGACCAGGGGGCACAAGATACGCAGTATTTT. This encodes CAISDQGAQDTQYF.

There are many counts of this clonotype. The chain is built from TRBV3-1 and TRBJ2-7; 7 positions agree with TRBD2. In germline, CDR1 is LGHDT, CDR2 YNNKEL (reference sequence). The CDR3 is 16 amino acids. V was clipped by 1 base and J by 2 bases; unmatched bases: 8. In nucleotides, the CDR3 is TGTGCCAGCAGCCAAGGAGCGGGAAAAAGAGCCTACGAGCAGTACTTC. It codes for CASSQGAGKRAYEQYF.

J is TRBJ1-2 and V is TRBV3-1, with D perhaps TRBD1 (5 bases). This CDR3 has 14 residues. Germline V CDR1 and CDR2: LGHDT, YNNKEL (reference sequence). The V end was cut by 2 bases, the J end by 1 base, with 8 bases between. CDR3 coding DNA: TGTGCCAGCAGCCAAACAGGCCTTAACTATGGCTACACCTTC. Translation: CASSQTGLNYGYTF.